One sample yielded the 8 T cell receptor beta chains listed below, sequenced in a study of blood T cells in healthy people across ages. It was with a sample-barcoded 5' primer and a J-beta primer mix that a second PCR of about 7 to 12 cycles was run. TCRdb re-called the 5' RACE reads with MiXCR, one entry per CDR3 protein. The sample has roughly 680,000 distinct CDR3 sequences, more than 45% seen once; the top ten hold about 14%. The sequenced sample consisted of blood. These receptors were obtained from a woman aged 80 or older in good health.

The genes are TRBV29-1 and TRBJ2-5; TRBD1 or TRBD2 may be the D gene (5 bases each). Trimming removed 2 bases from V and 6 bases from J, with 16 bases in between. Germline CDR1 and CDR2: SQVTM and ANQGSEA. CDR3 size: 14 residues. CDR3 DNA sequence: TGCAGCGTTGAAAGGGACGGGCAGATGAAGACCCAGTACTTC. Its translation: CSVERDGQMKTQYF.

This clonotype was seen more than once but under ten times. V and J are TRBV3-1 and TRBJ1-4; a possible D gene is TRBD1 (5 bases). V dropped 0 bases and J dropped 5 bases, with 16 bases sitting between them. From germline, CDR1 is LGHDT and CDR2 YNNKEL (reference sequence). This CDR3 has 17 residues. CDR3 loop: CASSQEGPGGGNEKLFF. The CDR3 nucleotides read TGTGCCAGCAGCCAAGAAGGACCCGGTGGGGGAAATGAAAAACTGTTTTTT.

This clonotype was counted ten times or more. The chain employs TRBV10-3 and TRBJ1-1, with D unresolved. Germline assignment: CDR1 ENHRY and CDR2 SYGVKD. This CDR3 contains 12 residues. V gave up 9 bases and J gave up 3 bases, with 11 bases separating them. The CDR3 DNA is TGTGCCATTTCGGGTATCGACACTGAAGCTTTCTTT. It codes for CAISGIDTEAFF.

This clonotype was observed at least ten times. The V gene is TRBV12-3 or TRBV12-4, the J gene TRBJ2-3; no reliable D call. The CDR3 is made up of 12 amino acids. Trimming stripped 3 bases from V and 5 bases from J, with 6 bases between. The DNA of the CDR3 is TGTGCCAGCAGTTTTCAGAGAGATACGCAGTATTTT. This codes for CASSFQRDTQYF.

The genes are TRBV3-1 and TRBJ1-1, with a possible D match to TRBD1 (6 bases). Germline CDR1 LGHDT, CDR2 YNNKEL (reference sequence). V lost 6 bases to trimming and J lost 8 bases, with 10 bases between them. The CDR3 is 11 residues long. This CDR3 is CASSRTGEAFF. The DNA for the CDR3 is TGTGCCAGCAGTCGAACAGGGGAAGCTTTCTTT.

CDR3 in DNA: TGTGCCAGCAGTCGACCCAGACTACTTACCTACAATGAGCAGTACTTC. Translation: CASSRPRLLTYNEQYF. The chain uses TRBV28 and TRBJ2-1, with D perhaps matching TRBD2 (5 bases). TRBJ2-7 matches the DNA end more closely, so the J call is doubtful. Germline lookup yields CDR1 MDHEN and CDR2 SYDVKM. CDR3 length: 16 amino acids.

This clonotype was counted many times. V gene TRBV20-1 combines with J gene TRBJ2-1; TRBD2 matches at 7 bases. After removal of 1 base from V and 7 bases from J, the junction contained 4 bases not matched to a gene. CDR1 is DFQATT and CDR2 is SNEGSKA in the germline V gene (reference sequence). The CDR3 runs 13 residues. CDR3 sequence: CSARGNSGNEQFF. The CDR3 nucleotides read TGCAGTGCTAGAGGGAATAGCGGGAATGAGCAGTTCTTC.

This chain connects TRBV3-1 to TRBJ2-1; tentatively, D is TRBD1 (6 bases). The J call may be wrong; the DNA end is better matched by TRBJ2-7. Germline V CDR1 and CDR2: LGHDT, YNNKEL (reference sequence). The CDR3 sequence is 17 residues long. CDR3 bases: TGTGCCAGCAGCCCACCCACAGGGTTAGGCTCCTACAATGAGCAGTACTTC. Its protein product is CASSPPTGLGSYNEQYF.